This passage covers 31 T cell receptor beta chains from one sample sequenced in a study of blood T cells in healthy people across ages. With a J-beta primer mix and a sample-barcoded 5' primer, a second PCR ran about 7 to 11 cycles. In TCRdb, the 5' RACE reads were re-called with MiXCR into one record per CDR3 protein. The sample shows about 720,000 distinct CDR3 sequences, approximately 25% of them seen only once. The same sample was also studied in work on T cells of mothers and their children.

Sequenced: blood. The receptor source for this set is a boy between 10 and 17 years old in good health.

In this sample, this clonotype turned up once. The chain joins TRBV5-4 to TRBJ2-5, with 16 nucleotides matching TRBD2. TRBJ2-7 explains the end of the DNA better; the J call may be wrong. CDR1 and CDR2 from the germline V gene are SGHNT and YYREEE (reference sequence). The length of the CDR3 is 17 residues. CDR3 protein: CASSLGPGLAGGYEQYF. In DNA form, the CDR3 reads TGTGCCAGCAGCTTGGGACCGGGACTAGCGGGAGGGTACGAGCAGTACTTC.

There are many counts of this clonotype. An end of the junction differs from the germline gene, which may be a read error. V gene TRBV12-3 or TRBV12-4 combines with J gene TRBJ1-2; unclear D gene. The CDR3 loop spans 12 amino acids. For the CDR3, the DNA is TGTGCCAGCAGCTTAGGGAACTATGGCTACACCTTC. Its translation: CASSLGNYGYTF.

The CDR3 spells CASSSPSRGTTDTQYF. The CDR3 DNA follows: TGTGCCAGCAGCTCCCCTTCCCGGGGGACCACAGATACGCAGTATTTT. The chain uses TRBV28 and TRBJ2-3; tentatively, D is TRBD2 (6 bases). The CDR3 is 16 residues long. Trimming took 6 bases from V and 2 from J, leaving 18 bases between them. CDR1 and CDR2 (germline): MDHEN, SYDVKM.

The J gene is TRBJ2-7, the V gene TRBV11-2; 9 bases map to TRBD1. This CDR3 has 15 residues. Losses at the gene ends were 10 bases for V and 1 base for J; bases not matched to a gene: 11. CDR1 and CDR2 from the germline V gene are SGHAT and FQNNGV. CDR3: CATTIPGQGSYEQYF. The CDR3 DNA sequence: TGTGCCACCACTATACCGGGACAGGGTTCCTACGAGCAGTACTTC.

Of note for this clonotype: The germline gene is not matched at one end of the junction; a read error may be the cause. This sequence joins TRBV2 and TRBJ2-4; D uncertain. This CDR3 has 14 amino acids. Germline CDR1 SNHLY, CDR2 FYNNEI. The CDR3 nucleotides are TGTGCCAGCAGTGCGTGGGAAATGGGGAACATTCCGTACTTC. This translates into CASSAWEMGNIPYF. Full variable domain (outside the CDR3, taken from reference TRBV2 and TRBJ2-4): EPEVTQTPSHQVTQMGQEVILRCVPISNHLYFYWYRQILGQKVEFLVSFYNNEISEKSEIFDDQFSVERPDGSNFTLKIRSTKLEDSAMYFCASSAWEMGNIPYFGAGTRLSVL.

The gene calls are TRBV3-1 and TRBJ2-5; 11 bases map to TRBD2. Germline CDR1 and CDR2: LGHDT and YNNKEL (reference sequence). CDR3 length: 16 residues. Trimming took 4 bases from V and 4 from J; bases not matched to a gene: 8. CDR3 loop: CASSRRLAGLRETQYF. DNA of the CDR3: TGTGCCAGCAGCCGACGACTAGCGGGATTAAGAGAGACCCAGTACTTC.

The chain recombines TRBV7-9 with TRBJ2-1, with TRBD1 matching 9 bases. V lost 0 bases, J lost 8 bases, and 14 bases stayed unmatched. The CDR3 runs 18 residues. Per the germline V gene, CDR1 is SEHNR and CDR2 is FQNEAQ (reference sequence). The CDR3 DNA reads TGTGCCAGCAGCTTAGCAGGGGGGGGACAGGGAATGAGGGATGAGCAGTTCTTC. Translated, it gives CASSLAGGGQGMRDEQFF.

Concerning this clonotype: One end of the junction varies from germline; a read error may be responsible. V and J are TRBV4-1 and TRBJ2-5; TRBD1 is a possible D gene (5 bases). The end of the DNA is better explained by TRBJ2-1, so the J call may be wrong. This CDR3 is built from 13 residues. Germline V gene sequence: CDR1 MGHRA, CDR2 YSYEKL. CDR3 sequence reads: CASSQATGNGQFF. The CDR3 bases are TGCGCCAGCAGCCAAGCAACAGGCAATGGGCAGTTCTTC.

V and J are TRBV9 and TRBJ2-7; 7 bases are a match to TRBD1. Germline V gene lookup returns CDR1 SGDLS and CDR2 YYNGEE. Germline trimming cut 0 bases from V and 6 bases from J; bases unmatched to any gene: 15. The CDR3 has 17 amino acids. CDR3 DNA: TGTGCCAGCAGCGTAGACGGAAACAGGGGCCCGATGGGCGAGCAGTACTTC. As protein: CASSVDGNRGPMGEQYF.

The chain combines TRBV28 with TRBJ1-5; D remains unclear. This CDR3 is built from 16 residues. V was shortened by 5 bases and J by 0 bases, with 14 bases between the two germline ends. Germline CDR1 MDHEN, CDR2 SYDVKM. CDR3 nucleotides: TGTGCCAGCAGTACAAGGACGGAATATAGCAATCAGCCCCAGCATTTT. This codes for CASSTRTEYSNQPQHF.

The table lists this clonotype with a few counts. The chain has TRBV6-2 or TRBV6-3 and TRBJ2-1; 7 bases fit TRBD1. The J call is uncertain, as TRBJ2-7 better fits the DNA end. The CDR3 is 14 residues long. From germline, CDR1 is MNHEY and CDR2 SVGEGT. The CDR3 DNA sequence: TGTGCCAGCAGTTACGAGGGGGCGGGCTACGAGCAGTACTTC. This gives the protein CASSYEGAGYEQYF.

This clonotype was found a few times. The CDR3 DNA reads TGTGCCAGCAGTTTAGAGGGTCTGCGGCGGAAAAAACTGTTTTTT. It encodes CASSLEGLRRKKLFF. This chain joins TRBV28 and TRBJ1-4, with no clear D. Germline CDR1 and CDR2: MDHEN and SYDVKM. Trimming shortened V by 2 bases and J by 9 bases, and 16 bases separated the two germline ends. The CDR3 consists of 15 residues.

The chain links TRBV18 to TRBJ2-1; D unresolved. Trimming pared 4 bases from V and 0 bases from J, leaving 13 bases between. This CDR3 is 16 amino acids long. CDR1 and CDR2 (germline): KGHSH, LQKENI. CDR3 coding DNA: TGTGCCAGCTCACAAGATGCCCCGACCTCCTACAATGAGCAGTTCTTC. Its protein is CASSQDAPTSYNEQFF.

The table lists this clonotype with a few counts. The V and J genes are TRBV28 and TRBJ2-2, with 11 bases lining up with TRBD2. Germline CDR1 and CDR2: MDHEN and SYDVKM. V was pared by 3 bases and J by 4 bases, with 10 bases of the junction left unmatched. This CDR3 spans 18 amino acids. Here the CDR3 reads CASSFPTSGRSSTGELFF. In DNA, the CDR3 is TGTGCCAGCAGTTTCCCCACTAGCGGGAGAAGTAGCACCGGGGAGCTGTTTTTT.

This rearrangement joins TRBV27 to TRBJ2-2, with TRBD1 as a possible D gene (5 bases). The ends were cut back, 7 bases at V and 1 base at J, with 16 bases in the middle. The CDR3 has 16 residues. Germline V lookup: CDR1 MNHEY, CDR2 SMNVEV (reference sequence). The CDR3: CASTTLGAQNTGELFF. DNA for the CDR3: TGTGCCAGCACCACTTTAGGGGCACAGAACACCGGGGAGCTGTTTTTT.

Written as DNA, the CDR3 is TGCAGCGCTGTCCTTGGGACTAGCGGGCTTTGGGGAGAGACCCAGTACTTC. Amino acids: CSAVLGTSGLWGETQYF. The J gene is TRBJ2-5, the V gene TRBV29-1, with TRBD2 matching 12 bases. J gave up 4 bases and V 7 bases, and 16 bases lay outside the gene matches. The germline CDR1 and CDR2 sequences are SQVTM and ANQGSEA. The CDR3 spans 17 residues.

The chain combines TRBV14 with TRBJ2-7, with 7 bases matching TRBD1. J was trimmed by 5 bases and V by 4 bases; bases with no gene match: 5. The CDR3 contains 13 residues. The germline V gene has CDR1 SGHDN and CDR2 FVKESK. The DNA for the CDR3 is TGTGCCAGCAGCCGGACAGGTTTCCACGAGCAGTACTTC. This encodes CASSRTGFHEQYF.

In DNA form, the CDR3 reads TGTGCCAGCACCCCATCTTCGGGACAGACCTACGAGCAGTACTTC. The encoded protein is CASTPSSGQTYEQYF. J is TRBJ2-1 and V is TRBV7-2; 7 positions agree with TRBD1. The J call may be wrong; the DNA end is better matched by TRBJ2-7. The CDR3 extends over 15 amino acids. The germline gives CDR1 SGHTA, CDR2 FQGNSA.

This clonotype was found a few times. This chain uses TRBV28 with TRBJ2-7, with TRBD1 as a possible D gene (7 bases). Germline values: CDR1 MDHEN, CDR2 SYDVKM. CDR3 length equals 14 residues. V lost 8 bases to trimming and J lost 2 bases, with 16 bases between them. CDR3 protein: CASGGTVPTYEQYF. The CDR3 bases are TGTGCCAGCGGGGGGACAGTACCTACCTACGAGCAGTACTTC. Looking up the rest from reference TRBV28 and TRBJ2-7 gives the full variable domain: DVKVTQSSRYLVKRTGEKVFLECVQDMDHENMFWYRQDPGLGLRLIYFSYDVKMKEKGDIPEGYSVSREKKERFSLILESASTNQTSMYLCASGGTVPTYEQYFGPGTRLTVT.

The chain couples TRBV29-1 to TRBJ2-7; the match to TRBD1 covers 9 bases. CDR1 and CDR2 (germline): SQVTM, ANQGSEA. This CDR3 has 15 amino acids. V was pared by 6 bases and J by 3 bases, with 12 bases of the junction left unmatched. For the CDR3, the DNA is TGCAGCGTGGCCACATTGGACAGGGGTGGCTACGAGCAGTACTTC. It specifies CSVATLDRGGYEQYF.

This chain joins TRBV7-9 and TRBJ1-2, with a weak D call TRBD1 (5 bases). CDR3 length equals 13 residues. The V gene lost 3 bases and the J gene lost 4 bases, with 9 bases spanning the gap. From germline, CDR1 is SEHNR and CDR2 FQNEAQ (reference sequence). For the CDR3, the DNA is TGTGCCAGCAGCTTTGTCGGGGGCTATGGCTACACCTTC. It translates to CASSFVGGYGYTF.

The chain carries TRBV5-1 and TRBJ2-1; possibly TRBD1 or TRBD2 for D (5 bases each). This CDR3 region has 16 residues. Germline CDR1 and CDR2: SGHRS and YFSETQ. The V end was cut by 0 bases, the J end by 4 bases, with 14 bases between. CDR3 sequence (DNA): TGCGCCAGCAGCTTGGTCGGGACCCTTGGATACAATGAGCAGTTCTTC. This encodes CASSLVGTLGYNEQFF.

The rearrangement links TRBV7-9 to TRBJ2-5; 7 nucleotides line up with TRBD1. CDR3 length: 15 amino acids. Germline loops: CDR1 SEHNR, CDR2 FQNEAQ (reference sequence). Trimming cost V 5 bases and J 9 bases; bases outside gene matches: 15. CDR3 in DNA: TGTGCCAGCAGCCCTACCGGGACAGCGCTGGGGGCCCAGTACTTC. Protein: CASSPTGTALGAQYF.

There are a few counts of this clonotype. The chain recombines TRBV27 with TRBJ1-6; 10 positions agree with TRBD1. Germline V gene lookup returns CDR1 MNHEY and CDR2 SMNVEV (reference sequence). The V gene end was trimmed by 3 bases and the J gene end by 9 bases; junction bases not matched to a gene: 5. This CDR3 contains 15 residues. The CDR3, as DNA: TGTGCCAGCAGTTTGACAGGGGGCGCGTCTTCACCCCTCCACTTT. It translates to CASSLTGGASSPLHF.

The rearrangement uses TRBV29-1 and TRBJ1-2, with 7 bases that match TRBD1. After removal of 4 bases from V and 3 bases from J, the junction contained 2 bases not matched to a gene. The V gene's germline CDR1 is SQVTM and CDR2 ANQGSEA. The CDR3 contains 12 residues. CDR3 DNA: TGCAGCGTTGCGGGACAGTACTATGGCTACACCTTC. This codes for CSVAGQYYGYTF. Complete variable domain (other parts from reference TRBV29-1 and TRBJ1-2): SAVISQKPSRDICQRGTSLTIQCQVDSQVTMMFWYRQQPGQSLTLIATANQGSEATYESGFVIDKFPISRPNLTFSTLTVSNMSPEDSSIYLCSVAGQYYGYTFGSGTRLTVV.

Comments on this clonotype: The conserved final phenylalanine or tryptophan is absent from the CDR3, which likely points to a read error. The chain links TRBV20-1 to TRBJ1-1; D may be TRBD1 (6 bases). CDR1 is DFQATT, CDR2 SNEGSKA, per germline (reference sequence). The V gene lost 6 bases and the J gene lost 3 bases, with 20 bases spanning the gap. The CDR3 length is 15 residues. The CDR3 reads CSAPRGGRSDTEAFL. Written as DNA, the CDR3 is TGCAGTGCACCGAGGGGGGGCAGGTCAGACACTGAAGCTTTCCTT.

The chain combines TRBV20-1 with TRBJ1-3, with D hard to call. Germline values: CDR1 DFQATT, CDR2 SNEGSKA (reference sequence). Trimming removed 0 bases at V and 0 bases at J, with 3 bases between. The CDR3 consists of 13 residues. CDR3 sequence (DNA): TGCAGTGCTAGAGAGTCCTCTGGAAACACCATATATTTT. The encoded protein is CSARESSGNTIYF.

This clonotype came up a few times. The chain joins TRBV7-8 to TRBJ1-4, with D possibly being TRBD1 (6 bases). The germline V and J ends were trimmed by 5 bases and 5 bases, with 15 bases remaining between them. This CDR3 region has 15 residues. Germline CDR1 is SGHVS and CDR2 is FQNEAQ. The CDR3 here is CASSPEGTLNEKLFF. In DNA, the CDR3 is TGTGCCAGCAGCCCTGAGGGGACACTGAATGAAAAACTGTTTTTT.

This clonotype has a handful of counts. V gene TRBV9 combines with J gene TRBJ2-1; D might be TRBD2 (5 bases). The CDR3 spans 12 residues. The germline CDR1 and CDR2 sequences are SGDLS and YYNGEE. V lost 5 bases to trimming and J lost 5 bases, with 8 bases between them. Here the CDR3 DNA reads TGTGCCAGCAGTAGGACTGACAATGAGCAGTTCTTC. This codes for CASSRTDNEQFF.

This clonotype was seen a handful of times. This chain's CDR3 is CASSFSSAQPQHF. CDR3 bases: TGTGCCAGCAGTTTTTCTTCGGCTCAGCCCCAGCATTTT. The genes are TRBV27 and TRBJ1-5, with D hard to call. With 3 bases removed from V and 6 bases from J, the gap between germline ends came to 9 bases. From germline, CDR1 is MNHEY and CDR2 SMNVEV (reference sequence). This CDR3 comprises 13 residues.

The chain employs TRBV12-3 or TRBV12-4 and TRBJ2-1, with a tentative D call TRBD2 (6 bases). The CDR3 runs to 16 residues. V was shortened by 6 bases and J by 3 bases, with 18 bases between the two germline ends. The CDR3 reads CASSFPGLPNYNEQFF. As DNA, the CDR3 is TGTGCCAGCAGCTTTCCGGGACTGCCGAACTACAATGAGCAGTTCTTC.